This TCR beta chain was found in a study of blood T cells in healthy people across ages. Through a sample-barcoded 5' primer and a J-beta primer mix, a second PCR was run for about 7 to 12 cycles. Each cDNA was tagged by a template-switch adaptor containing 12 random nucleotides. Each CDR3 protein gets one entry after TCRdb re-called the 5' RACE reads with MiXCR. The top ten hold less than 9.5% of the sample, which has around 1,700,000 distinct CDR3 sequences, roughly 27% seen once. Points on this clonotype: The antigen is undetermined.

Collection of about 9.4 milliliters of peripheral blood was performed for each donor. Total RNA extracted from each sample amounted to at least 5 micrograms. Overall study findings and caveats: What prevented conclusive comparison of naive and antigen-experienced cells was that PBMCs were unsorted.

Sequenced sample: blood. The receptor comes from a woman younger than 45 in good health.

The CDR3 DNA sequence: TGTGCCAGCAGTTACTCGGCTCCCCCCGAAGCTTTCTTT. It specifies CASSYSAPPEAFF. V usage is TRBV6-5 and J usage is TRBJ1-1; D ambiguous. This CDR3 spans 13 amino acids. The V and J ends lost 0 bases and 8 bases respectively, with 10 bases between them. Germline V gives CDR1 MNHEY, CDR2 SVGAGI.